This T cell receptor (beta chain) was sequenced for a study of cytomegalovirus exposure and HLA in healthy donors. The ends lost 5 bases at V and 7 bases at J; junction bases unmatched: 8. From germline, CDR1 is KGHSH and CDR2 LQKENI. This CDR3 spans 14 amino acids. Both 60 Vbeta primers and 13 Jbeta primers went into the PCR. Only in-frame clones appear in the TCRdb table, and some are missing; sequencing was by immunoSEQ multiplex PCR. The table records 99,000 or so clones, under 85% of them present only once. The sequence was obtained from a female donor in good health and CMV-seropositive. Sequencing used PBMCs. The rearrangement joins TRBV18 to TRBJ1-1, with 9 bases that match TRBD1. CDR3 DNA: TGTGCCAGCTCAGGGACAGGGTTGTCTTGTGAAGCTTTCTTT. This sequence encodes CASSGTGLSCEAFF.